This passage covers 21 T cell receptor beta chains from one sample sequenced in a study of CD4 T cells in relation to SARS-CoV-2 and coronaviruses (dated by TCRdb to the early 2020s). The library was prepared using the immunoSEQ multiplex PCR assay. The source is immuneACCESS, and TCRdb retained only in-frame sequences with V and J called. Part of the clones is not carried over; for the studies checked, unresolved V genes explain less than half of this, and the remainder is unexplained. Recorded for this sample are approximately 20,000 clones; around 80% of them occurred a single time. The leading ten clones occupy approximately 15% of the sample. CD4+ T cells from unexposed donors were collected before the COVID-19 pandemic (2011-2018). After 10 to 11 days of culture, CD4+ T cells were isolated with the EasySep CD4+ T cell isolation kit. Antigens for these TCRs are unknown. Material: CD4+ T cells from PBMCs, cultured in vitro. Receptors originate from a human donor in good health.

The CDR3 DNA sequence: TGTGCCAGTAGTATAGGTTTTGAAAGGGACAGGGGCCCCCAGCCCCAGCATTTT. Translation gives CASSIGFERDRGPQPQHF. V gene TRBV19 combines with J gene TRBJ1-5, with 10 bases aligning to TRBD1. Losses at the gene ends were 1 base for V and 7 bases for J; bases not matched to a gene: 13. The germline V gene encodes CDR1 LNHDA and CDR2 SQIVND (reference sequence). This CDR3 region has 18 residues.

The chain carries TRBV28 and TRBJ1-5; 7 positions agree with TRBD1. Germline CDR1 and CDR2: MDHEN and SYDVKM. V was clipped by 6 bases and J by 4 bases; unmatched bases: 9. The length of the CDR3 is 15 residues. For the CDR3, the DNA is TGTGCCAGCAGCAGAACAGGCAGGGGGAATCAGCCCCAGCATTTT. Protein: CASSRTGRGNQPQHF.

The genes are TRBV12-3 or TRBV12-4 and TRBJ1-1; weak D call: TRBD1 (5 bases). V was shortened by 3 bases and J by 4 bases, with 9 bases between the two germline ends. This CDR3 has 13 amino acids. This CDR3 is CASSFWGGTEAFF. The CDR3 DNA follows: TGTGCCAGCAGTTTTTGGGGGGGCACTGAAGCTTTCTTT.

The chain couples TRBV10-3 to TRBJ2-7; D is unclear. Germline CDR1 is ENHRY and CDR2 is SYGVKD. The V gene lost 10 bases and the J gene lost 7 bases, with 20 bases spanning the gap. This CDR3 spans 13 amino acids. The CDR3 DNA reads TGTGCCACCGGTGGAGATTTAAGGGCGGAGCAGTACTTC. It is translated as CATGGDLRAEQYF.

The rearrangement uses TRBV7-8 and TRBJ2-1, with 10 bases matching TRBD2. The CDR3 runs to 17 residues. V shed 0 bases, J shed 14 bases, and the junction held 16 bases outside the gene matches. Germline V gives CDR1 SGHVS, CDR2 FQNEAQ. The CDR3 DNA sequence: TGTGCCAGCAGCTTAGCTAGCGGGGCTAGCGGGAGACTGGTTGAGTTCTTC. Translating it yields CASSLASGASGRLVEFF.

V and J are TRBV4-2 and TRBJ2-1; D is uncertain. Germline CDR1 is LGHNA and CDR2 is YNFKEQ. V lost 0 bases, J lost 4 bases, and 13 bases lay in between. This CDR3 is built from 16 residues. As DNA, the CDR3 is TGTGCCAGCAGCCAAGATTTGACGGTGGGGTACAATGAGCAGTTCTTC. Amino acids: CASSQDLTVGYNEQFF.

This clone was observed a few times. The chain uses TRBV5-6 and TRBJ1-1; D gene uncertain. CDR1 and CDR2 from the germline V gene are SGHDT and YYEEEE. The CDR3 totals 11 residues. Between the trimmed V and J ends, which lost 0 bases and 7 bases, there was a span of 4 bases. Here the CDR3 DNA reads TGTGCCAGCAGCTTGGAGGGTGAAGCTTTCTTT. It specifies CASSLEGEAFF. Full variable domain (missing parts from reference TRBV5-6 and TRBJ1-1): DAGVTQSPTHLIKTRGQQVTLRCSPKSGHDTVSWYQQALGQGPQFIFQYYEEEERQRGNFPDRFSGHQFPNYSSELNVNALLLGDSALYLCASSLEGEAFFGQGTRLTVV.

The gene calls are TRBV18 and TRBJ1-2; TRBD1 matches at 10 bases. V was pared by 4 bases and J by 4 bases, with 6 bases of the junction left unmatched. The CDR3 runs 15 residues. CDR1 and CDR2 from the germline V gene are KGHSH and LQKENI. DNA of the CDR3: TGTGCCAGCTCACAGGGGACAGGGGCCTTCTATGGCTACACCTTC. It yields the protein CASSQGTGAFYGYTF.

This rearrangement joins TRBV28 to TRBJ2-2; D is possibly TRBD2 (5 bases). V was trimmed by 4 bases and J by 2 bases, leaving 8 bases between them. The germline gives CDR1 MDHEN, CDR2 SYDVKM. The CDR3 is 14 amino acids. CDR3: CASSSGLNTGELFF. In DNA, the CDR3 is TGTGCCAGCAGTTCAGGACTTAACACCGGGGAGCTGTTTTTT. Looking up the rest from reference TRBV28 and TRBJ2-2 gives the full variable domain: DVKVTQSSRYLVKRTGEKVFLECVQDMDHENMFWYRQDPGLGLRLIYFSYDVKMKEKGDIPEGYSVSREKKERFSLILESASTNQTSMYLCASSSGLNTGELFFGEGSRLTVL.

This rearrangement joins TRBV19 to TRBJ2-3, with no clear D. The CDR3 covers 13 residues. V lost 5 bases to trimming and J lost 5 bases, with 11 bases between them. Germline V gene data show CDR1 as LNHDA and CDR2 as SQIVND (reference sequence). The CDR3 reads CASSPPDRDTQYF. In DNA, the CDR3 is TGTGCCAGTAGTCCACCGGACCGAGATACGCAGTATTTT.

V usage is TRBV14 and J usage is TRBJ2-1; 7 nucleotides match TRBD2. V was clipped by 1 base and J by 0 bases; unmatched bases: 6. The CDR3 has 17 amino acids. Germline V CDR1 and CDR2: SGHDN, FVKESK. The CDR3 spells CASSQGGLADSYNEQFF. The CDR3 DNA reads as TGTGCCAGCAGCCAAGGGGGTCTAGCGGACTCCTACAATGAGCAGTTCTTC.

DNA of the CDR3: TGTGCCAGTGGACTAGCGGGAGGGTCCTACGAGCAGTACTTC. Its translation: CASGLAGGSYEQYF. The chain joins TRBV6-5 to TRBJ2-7; TRBD2 matches at 15 bases. The CDR3 extends over 14 amino acids. CDR1 and CDR2 (germline): MNHEY, SVGAGI. V shed 9 bases and J 1 base; nucleotides not matched to a gene: 1.

The count of this clone is one. This rearrangement joins TRBV7-9 to TRBJ2-7, with 9 bases that match TRBD1. CDR3 length: 19 residues. Germline V gives CDR1 SEHNR, CDR2 FQNEAQ (reference sequence). After removal of 2 bases from V and 1 base from J, the junction contained 15 bases not matched to a gene. CDR3 DNA: TGTGCCAGCAGCTTACTTACCTATTACCGGGACAGGGTATCCTACGAGCAGTACTTC. It specifies CASSLLTYYRDRVSYEQYF. Complete variable domain (other parts from reference TRBV7-9 and TRBJ2-7): DTGVSQNPRHKITKRGQNVTFRCDPISEHNRLYWYRQTLGQGPEFLTYFQNEAQLEKSRLLSDRFSAERPKGSFSTLEIQRTEQGDSAMYLCASSLLTYYRDRVSYEQYFGPGTRLTVT.

This clone has just a few counts. The CDR3 protein is CASSLEHGTNEKLFF. The CDR3 region has the DNA TGTGCCAGCAGCTTAGAACATGGAACTAATGAAAAACTGTTTTTT. V gene TRBV7-9 combines with J gene TRBJ1-4; the D is unclear. V shed 1 base and J shed 1 base, with 7 bases lying between them. The germline V gene encodes CDR1 SEHNR and CDR2 FQNEAQ (reference sequence). This CDR3 contains 15 residues.

This clone was seen only a few times. The chain couples TRBV5-4 to TRBJ1-2; D is perhaps TRBD1 (5 bases). The CDR3 has 15 amino acids. Germline V gene data show CDR1 as SGHNT and CDR2 as YYREEE (reference sequence). V lost 0 bases to trimming and J lost 5 bases, with 14 bases between them. This chain's CDR3 is CASSLEGTQAYGYTF. In DNA, the CDR3 is TGTGCCAGCAGCTTGGAGGGGACCCAGGCTTATGGCTACACCTTC.

The sample holds a few counts of this clone. This sequence joins TRBV6-5 and TRBJ2-7; D is uncertain. V shed 7 bases and J shed 0 bases, with 16 bases lying between them. The germline V gene encodes CDR1 MNHEY and CDR2 SVGAGI. CDR3 size: 15 residues. DNA for the CDR3: TGTGCCAGCAACCCAAACAATCCCCTCTCCTACGAGCAGTACTTC. Protein sequence: CASNPNNPLSYEQYF.

The V call is TRBV3-1 (or the pseudogene TRBV3-2), the J call TRBJ2-1; tentatively, D is TRBD1 (6 bases). CDR3 size: 19 residues. Germline V gene sequence: CDR1 LGHDT, CDR2 YNNKEL (reference sequence). The V gene lost 4 bases and the J gene lost 4 bases, with 26 bases spanning the gap. The CDR3 DNA reads TGTGCCAGCAGCCCGATTGGACAGTTTTCACCCACAGGTTACAATGAGCAGTTCTTC. Translated, it gives CASSPIGQFSPTGYNEQFF.

This chain joins TRBV19 and TRBJ1-2; D is unclear. In germline, CDR1 is LNHDA, CDR2 SQIVND (reference sequence). Trimming took off 3 bases at V and 0 bases at J, with 11 bases between the two ends. The CDR3 sequence is 15 residues long. CDR3: CASSILQTTNYGYTF. CDR3 DNA: TGTGCCAGTAGTATTCTACAAACAACTAACTATGGCTACACCTTC.

This chain connects TRBV28 to TRBJ1-2, with TRBD1 as a possible D gene (5 bases). The ends were cut back, 3 bases at V and 2 bases at J, with 16 bases in the middle. There are 16 residues in the CDR3. Per the germline V gene, CDR1 is MDHEN and CDR2 is SYDVKM. DNA of the CDR3: TGTGCCAGCAGTTTCCCCCAGGGTTTGAAAAACTATGGCTACACCTTC. Its protein product is CASSFPQGLKNYGYTF.

V is TRBV28 and J is TRBJ2-2, with a possible D match to TRBD1 (5 bases). The germline gives CDR1 MDHEN, CDR2 SYDVKM. The CDR3 loop spans 13 amino acids. Trimming removed 2 bases from V and 6 bases from J, with 7 bases in between. Here the CDR3 DNA reads TGTGCCAGCAGTTTACAGGGTTCCGGGGAGCTGTTTTTT. Its translation: CASSLQGSGELFF.

J is TRBJ1-1 and V is TRBV3-1 (or the pseudogene TRBV3-2), with D possibly TRBD1 on 5 matching bases. The CDR3 consists of 14 residues. CDR1 and CDR2 (germline): LGHDT, YNNKEL (reference sequence). Trimming stripped 6 bases from V and 0 bases from J, with 11 bases between. CDR3 amino acids: CASRADSMNTEAFF. As DNA, the CDR3 is TGTGCCAGCAGGGCAGACAGTATGAACACTGAAGCTTTCTTT.